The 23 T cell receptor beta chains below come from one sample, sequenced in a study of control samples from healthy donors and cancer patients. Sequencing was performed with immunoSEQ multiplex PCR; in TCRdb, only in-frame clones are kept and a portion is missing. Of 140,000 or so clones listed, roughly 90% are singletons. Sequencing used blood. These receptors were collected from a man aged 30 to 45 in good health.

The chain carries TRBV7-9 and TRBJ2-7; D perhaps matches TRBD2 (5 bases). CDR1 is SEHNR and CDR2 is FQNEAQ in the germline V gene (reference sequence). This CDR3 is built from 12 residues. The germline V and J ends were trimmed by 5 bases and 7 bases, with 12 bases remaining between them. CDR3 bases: TGTGCCAGCAGCGCCCGGACTTGGGAGCAGTACTTC. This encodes CASSARTWEQYF.

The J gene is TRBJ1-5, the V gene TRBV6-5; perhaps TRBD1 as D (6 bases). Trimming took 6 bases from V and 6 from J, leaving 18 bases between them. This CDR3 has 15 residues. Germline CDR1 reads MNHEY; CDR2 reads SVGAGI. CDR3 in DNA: TGTGCCAGCAGCCCCGAGGGGGGCCGGGCTCAGCCCCAGCATTTT. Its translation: CASSPEGGRAQPQHF.

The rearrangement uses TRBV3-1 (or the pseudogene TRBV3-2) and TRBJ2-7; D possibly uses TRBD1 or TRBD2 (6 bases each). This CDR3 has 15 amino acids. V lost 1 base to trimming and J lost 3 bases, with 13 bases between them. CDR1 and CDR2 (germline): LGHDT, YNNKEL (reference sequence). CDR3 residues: CASSQAYRDFYEQYF. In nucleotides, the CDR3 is TGTGCCAGCAGCCAAGCCTACAGGGACTTCTACGAGCAGTACTTC.

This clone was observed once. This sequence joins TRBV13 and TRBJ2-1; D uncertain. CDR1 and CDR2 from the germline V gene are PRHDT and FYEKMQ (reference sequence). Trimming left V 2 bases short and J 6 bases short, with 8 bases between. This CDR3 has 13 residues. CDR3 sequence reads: CASSLFLSNEQFF. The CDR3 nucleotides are TGTGCCAGCAGCTTATTCCTCTCCAATGAGCAGTTCTTC.

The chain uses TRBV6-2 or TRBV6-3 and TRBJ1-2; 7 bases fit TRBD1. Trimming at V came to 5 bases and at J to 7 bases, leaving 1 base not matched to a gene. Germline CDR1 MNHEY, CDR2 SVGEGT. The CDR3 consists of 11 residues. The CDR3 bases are TGTGCCAGCAGTCCAGGGGGTGGCTACACCTTC. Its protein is CASSPGGGYTF.

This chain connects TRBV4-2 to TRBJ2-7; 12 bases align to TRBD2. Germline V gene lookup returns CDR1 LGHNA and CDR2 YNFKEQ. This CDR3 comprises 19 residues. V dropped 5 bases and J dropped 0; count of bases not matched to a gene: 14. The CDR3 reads CASSLGLAGYPVSSYEQYF. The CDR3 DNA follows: TGTGCCAGCAGCTTAGGACTAGCGGGGTATCCTGTAAGCTCCTACGAGCAGTACTTC.

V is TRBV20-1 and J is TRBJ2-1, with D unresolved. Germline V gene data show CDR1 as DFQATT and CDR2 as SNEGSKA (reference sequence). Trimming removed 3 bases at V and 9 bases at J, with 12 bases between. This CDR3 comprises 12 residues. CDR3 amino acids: CSASLIDGEQFF. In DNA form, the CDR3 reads TGCAGTGCTAGTCTGATCGACGGTGAGCAGTTCTTC.

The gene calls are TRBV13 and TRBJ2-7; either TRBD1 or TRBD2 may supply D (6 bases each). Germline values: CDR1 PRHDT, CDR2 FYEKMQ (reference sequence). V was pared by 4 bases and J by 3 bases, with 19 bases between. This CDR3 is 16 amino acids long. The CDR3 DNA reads TGTGCCAGCAGCTCAGACCACGGGGGCTCTAGCTACGAGCAGTACTTC. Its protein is CASSSDHGGSSYEQYF.

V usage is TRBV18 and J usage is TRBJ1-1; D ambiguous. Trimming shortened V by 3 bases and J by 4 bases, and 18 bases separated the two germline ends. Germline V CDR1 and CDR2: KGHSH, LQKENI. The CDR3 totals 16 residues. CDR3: CASSPTLSAFGTEAFF. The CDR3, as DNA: TGTGCCAGCTCACCTACGCTAAGCGCGTTTGGCACTGAAGCTTTCTTT.

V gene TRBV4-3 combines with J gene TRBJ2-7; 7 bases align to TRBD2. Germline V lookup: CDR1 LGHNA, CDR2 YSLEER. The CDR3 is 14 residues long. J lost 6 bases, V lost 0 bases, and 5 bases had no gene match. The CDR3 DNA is TGCGCCAGCAGCCAAGATCGGGGAGGGTTCGAGCAGTACTTC. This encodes CASSQDRGGFEQYF.

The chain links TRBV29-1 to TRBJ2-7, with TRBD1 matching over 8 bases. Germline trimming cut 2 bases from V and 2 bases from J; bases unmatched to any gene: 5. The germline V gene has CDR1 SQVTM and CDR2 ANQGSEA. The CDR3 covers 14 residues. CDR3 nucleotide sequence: TGCAGCGTTGAACCCGGGACAGGCACCTACGAGCAGTACTTC. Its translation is CSVEPGTGTYEQYF.

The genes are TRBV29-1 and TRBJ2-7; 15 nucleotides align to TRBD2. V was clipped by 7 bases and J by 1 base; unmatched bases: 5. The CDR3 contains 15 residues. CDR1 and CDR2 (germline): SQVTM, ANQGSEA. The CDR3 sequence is CSALGLAGGSYEQYF. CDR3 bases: TGCAGCGCTTTAGGACTAGCGGGAGGGTCCTACGAGCAGTACTTC.

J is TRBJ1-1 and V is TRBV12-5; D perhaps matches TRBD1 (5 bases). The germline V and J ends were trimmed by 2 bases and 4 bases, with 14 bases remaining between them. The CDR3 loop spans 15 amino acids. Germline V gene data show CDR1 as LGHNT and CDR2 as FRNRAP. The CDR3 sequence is CASGLSVGGATEAFF. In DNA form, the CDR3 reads TGTGCTAGTGGTTTGAGCGTCGGAGGGGCCACTGAAGCTTTCTTT.

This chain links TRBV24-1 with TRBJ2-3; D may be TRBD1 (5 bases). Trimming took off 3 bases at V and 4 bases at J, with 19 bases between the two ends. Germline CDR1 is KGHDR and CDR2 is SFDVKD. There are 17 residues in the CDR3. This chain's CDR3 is CATSDNGVGLVSDTQYF. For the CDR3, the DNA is TGTGCCACCAGTGATAATGGAGTGGGGCTAGTCTCAGATACGCAGTATTTT.

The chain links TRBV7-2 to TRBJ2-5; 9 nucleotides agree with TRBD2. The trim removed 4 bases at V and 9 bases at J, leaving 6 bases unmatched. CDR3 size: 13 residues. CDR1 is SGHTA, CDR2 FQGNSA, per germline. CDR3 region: CASSSFTSGPQYF. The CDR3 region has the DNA TGTGCCAGCAGCTCGTTCACTAGCGGGCCCCAGTACTTC.

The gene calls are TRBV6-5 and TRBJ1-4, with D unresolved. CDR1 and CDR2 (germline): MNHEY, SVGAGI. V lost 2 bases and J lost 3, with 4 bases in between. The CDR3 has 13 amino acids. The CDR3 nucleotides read TGTGCCAGCAGTTACACAGCTAATGAAAAACTGTTTTTT. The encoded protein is CASSYTANEKLFF.

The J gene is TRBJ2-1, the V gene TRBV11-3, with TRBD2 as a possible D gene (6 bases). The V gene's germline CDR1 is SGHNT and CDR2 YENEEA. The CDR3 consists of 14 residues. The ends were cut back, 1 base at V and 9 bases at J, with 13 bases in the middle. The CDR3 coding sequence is TGTGCCAGCAGCTTAGGGATGGGGGGAAGTGAGCAGTTCTTC. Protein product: CASSLGMGGSEQFF.

The CDR3 sequence: CASSAEVQLVGQYF. CDR3 coding DNA: TGTGCCAGCAGTGCAGAGGTACAACTTGTAGGGCAGTACTTC. The chain carries TRBV2 and TRBJ2-7; D is uncertain. Germline CDR1 and CDR2: SNHLY and FYNNEI. The CDR3 loop spans 14 amino acids. With 4 bases removed from V and 9 bases from J, the gap between germline ends came to 19 bases.

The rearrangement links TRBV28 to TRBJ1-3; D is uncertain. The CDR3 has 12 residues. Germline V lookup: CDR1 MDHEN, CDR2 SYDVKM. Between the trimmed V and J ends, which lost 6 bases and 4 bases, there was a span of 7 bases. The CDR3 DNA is TGTGCCAGCAGCAGCGCAGGAAACACCATATATTTT. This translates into CASSSAGNTIYF.

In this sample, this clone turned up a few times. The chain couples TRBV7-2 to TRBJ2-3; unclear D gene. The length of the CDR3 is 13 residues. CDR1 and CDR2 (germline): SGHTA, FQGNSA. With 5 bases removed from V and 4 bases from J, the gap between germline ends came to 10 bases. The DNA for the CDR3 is TGTGCCAGCAGCCCCGACCCACCAGATACGCAGTATTTT. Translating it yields CASSPDPPDTQYF. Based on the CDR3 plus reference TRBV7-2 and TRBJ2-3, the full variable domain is GAGVSQSPSNKVTEKGKDVELRCDPISGHTALYWYRQSLGQGLEFLIYFQGNSAPDKSGLPSDRFSAERTGGSVSTLTIQRTQQEDSAVYLCASSPDPPDTQYFGPGTRLTVL.

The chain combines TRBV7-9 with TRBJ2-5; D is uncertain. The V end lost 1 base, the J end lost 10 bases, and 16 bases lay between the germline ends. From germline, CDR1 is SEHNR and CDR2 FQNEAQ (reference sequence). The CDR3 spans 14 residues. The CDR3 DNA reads TGTGCCAGCAGCTTAGTGTTTCCGCCCAGCAACCAGTACTTC. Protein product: CASSLVFPPSNQYF.

This CDR3 reads CASSKERQGGNQPQHF. CDR3 nucleotide sequence: TGTGCCAGCAGCAAAGAGCGACAGGGGGGGAATCAGCCCCAGCATTTT. This chain uses TRBV21-1 with TRBJ1-5; the D call of TRBD1 is as the table states it, not checked on the DNA. TRBV21-1 is termed a pseudogene. CDR3 size: 16 residues.

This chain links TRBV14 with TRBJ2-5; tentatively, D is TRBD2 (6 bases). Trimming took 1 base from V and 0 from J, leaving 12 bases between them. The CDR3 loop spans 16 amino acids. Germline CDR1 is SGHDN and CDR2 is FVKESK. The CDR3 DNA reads TGTGCCAGCAGCCAAGGGAGACTAGGGAACCAAGAGACCCAGTACTTC. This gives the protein CASSQGRLGNQETQYF.